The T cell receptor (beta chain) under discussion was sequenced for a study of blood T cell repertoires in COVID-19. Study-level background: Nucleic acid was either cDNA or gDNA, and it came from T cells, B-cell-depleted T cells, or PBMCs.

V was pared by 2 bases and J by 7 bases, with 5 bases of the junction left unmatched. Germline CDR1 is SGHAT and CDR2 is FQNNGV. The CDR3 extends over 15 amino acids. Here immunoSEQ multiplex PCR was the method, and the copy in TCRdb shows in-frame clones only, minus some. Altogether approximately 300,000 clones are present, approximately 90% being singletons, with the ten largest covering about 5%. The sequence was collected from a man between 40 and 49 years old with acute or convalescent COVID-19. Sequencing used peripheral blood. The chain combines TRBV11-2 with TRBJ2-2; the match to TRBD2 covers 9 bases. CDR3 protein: CASSLSGGRGGELFF. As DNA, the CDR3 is TGTGCCAGCAGCTTAAGCGGGGGGCGCGGCGGGGAGCTGTTTTTT.